The clone carrying this TCR beta chain was detected a few times. The CDR3 totals 13 residues. The trim removed 4 bases at V and 8 bases at J, leaving 4 bases unmatched. Germline V lookup: CDR1 LGHDT, CDR2 YNNKEL (reference sequence). These data are taken from a study of blood T cell repertoires in COVID-19. Sequenced by immunoSEQ multiplex PCR; TCRdb stores in-frame clones only, minus some. The sample yields some 220,000 clones, approximately 86% seen once. The clonotype originates from a woman in her twenties or thirties with COVID-19, enrolled during active disease. This chain joins TRBV3-1 (or the pseudogene TRBV3-2) and TRBJ2-1, with 8 nucleotides matching TRBD2. The sample consisted of peripheral blood. The CDR3 bases are TGTGCCAGCAGCCCGGGGACTAGGGATGAGCAGTTCTTC. As protein: CASSPGTRDEQFF.